This passage covers 26 T cell receptor beta chains from one sample sequenced in a study of blood T cell repertoires in COVID-19. Sequencing was performed with immunoSEQ multiplex PCR; in TCRdb, only in-frame clones are kept and a portion is missing. This table holds approximately 65,000 clones, around four fifths found once. The sample taken for sequencing was peripheral blood. The source of these receptors is a woman over 75 with active or convalescent COVID-19.

The rearrangement joins TRBV20-1 to TRBJ1-5; D is unresolved. The V and J ends lost 3 bases and 12 bases respectively, with 15 bases between them. This CDR3 comprises 12 residues. Germline lookup yields CDR1 DFQATT and CDR2 SNEGSKA (reference sequence). This CDR3 is CSASASDSLQHF. CDR3 coding DNA: TGCAGTGCTAGTGCATCAGACTCACTCCAGCATTTT.

The table lists this clone with a count of one. The rearrangement links TRBV5-6 to TRBJ1-6; 7 bases are shared with TRBD1. V trimming: 3 bases; J trimming: 0 bases; junction bases outside the gene matches: 3. The germline CDR1 and CDR2 sequences are SGHDT and YYEEEE. The CDR3 contains 16 residues. The CDR3 is CASSYGQVSYNSPLHF. The CDR3 nucleotides read TGTGCCAGCAGCTACGGACAGGTCTCCTATAATTCACCCCTCCACTTT.

CDR3 sequence: CASSLVGGHEQFF. CDR3 DNA: TGTGCCAGCAGCTTAGTCGGTGGGCATGAGCAGTTCTTC. The chain couples TRBV7-7 to TRBJ2-1; no firm D call. Germline assignment: CDR1 SSHAT and CDR2 FNYEAQ (reference sequence). The CDR3 spans 13 residues. V was cut by 1 base and J by 8 bases, with 9 bases left in between.

The chain links TRBV2 to TRBJ1-5, with 7 bases that match TRBD1. Germline CDR1 is SNHLY and CDR2 is FYNNEI. Trimming took 1 base from V and 9 from J; bases not matched to a gene: 3. The CDR3 runs 13 residues. CDR3 sequence: CASSEGTGRPQHF. The CDR3 bases are TGTGCCAGCAGTGAAGGGACAGGTAGGCCCCAGCATTTT.

This chain uses TRBV7-9 with TRBJ2-2; 9 bases map to TRBD2. This CDR3 region has 16 residues. The ends lost 5 bases at V and 3 bases at J; junction bases unmatched: 7. CDR1 is SEHNR and CDR2 is FQNEAQ in the germline V gene (reference sequence). This CDR3 reads CASSPRGGEYTGELFF. As DNA, the CDR3 is TGTGCCAGCAGCCCGCGCGGGGGGGAGTACACCGGGGAGCTGTTTTTT. The entire variable domain, with the rest obtained from reference TRBV7-9 and TRBJ2-2, is as follows: DTGVSQNPRHKITKRGQNVTFRCDPISEHNRLYWYRQTLGQGPEFLTYFQNEAQLEKSRLLSDRFSAERPKGSFSTLEIQRTEQGDSAMYLCASSPRGGEYTGELFFGEGSRLTVL.

The V gene is TRBV6-5, the J gene TRBJ2-3, with 8 bases lining up with TRBD2. Germline V gene data show CDR1 as MNHEY and CDR2 as SVGAGI. V trimming: 0 bases; J trimming: 3 bases; junction bases outside the gene matches: 5. The length of the CDR3 is 16 residues. The CDR3 DNA sequence: TGTGCCAGCAGTTACTCGTCAGCGGGGGAGACAGATACGCAGTATTTT. It yields the protein CASSYSSAGETDTQYF.

J is TRBJ2-1 and V is TRBV19; D is perhaps TRBD2 (6 bases). From germline, CDR1 is LNHDA and CDR2 SQIVND (reference sequence). The length of the CDR3 is 12 residues. The V end lost 7 bases, the J end lost 8 bases, and 12 bases lay between the germline ends. CDR3 protein: CASNGGMYEQFF. CDR3 coding DNA: TGTGCCAGTAACGGGGGTATGTATGAGCAGTTCTTC.

The chain joins TRBV11-2 to TRBJ1-3; D is possibly TRBD1 (5 bases). This CDR3 contains 15 residues. Germline V gives CDR1 SGHAT, CDR2 FQNNGV. Between the trimmed V and J ends, which lost 1 base and 2 bases, there was a span of 9 bases. The CDR3, as DNA: TGTGCCAGCAGCTTAGCAGGGAAAGCTGGAAACACCATATATTTT. Amino acids: CASSLAGKAGNTIYF. Combining the CDR3 with reference TRBV11-2 and TRBJ1-3 gives the whole variable domain EAGVAQSPRYKIIEKRQSVAFWCNPISGHATLYWYQQILGQGPKLLIQFQNNGVVDDSQLPKDRFSAERLKGVDSTLKIQPAKLEDSAVYLCASSLAGKAGNTIYFGEGSWLTVV.

The genes are TRBV10-1 and TRBJ2-1; possible D gene TRBD1, 7 bases. CDR3 length: 13 amino acids. Germline-derived CDR1 and CDR2 are WNHNN and SYGVQD (reference sequence). Deletions cut 4 bases from V and 9 bases from J, with 13 bases between. The CDR3 sequence is CASSAAGGGEQFF. DNA of the CDR3: TGCGCCAGCAGTGCAGCAGGGGGAGGTGAGCAGTTCTTC.

V is TRBV2 and J is TRBJ2-2; a possible D gene is TRBD2 (6 bases). Trimming stripped 3 bases from V and 5 bases from J, with 13 bases between. There are 15 residues in the CDR3. CDR1 and CDR2 from the germline V gene are SNHLY and FYNNEI. The CDR3 is CASSDYGGSTGELFF. CDR3 coding DNA: TGTGCCAGCAGTGATTACGGGGGTAGTACCGGGGAGCTGTTTTTT.

The V call is TRBV7-9, the J call TRBJ1-3; tentatively, D is TRBD1 (5 bases). Germline loops: CDR1 SEHNR, CDR2 FQNEAQ (reference sequence). CDR3 length: 13 amino acids. V lost 2 bases and J 8 bases, leaving 10 bases between the germline ends. CDR3 nucleotides: TGTGCCAGCAGCTTAATGGGAGGGGACACCATATATTTT. This sequence encodes CASSLMGGDTIYF.

The chain uses TRBV5-1 and TRBJ2-7; 8 nucleotides line up with TRBD1. Germline lookup yields CDR1 SGHRS and CDR2 YFSETQ. CDR3 length: 15 amino acids. V dropped 4 bases and J dropped 0; count of bases not matched to a gene: 6. Here the CDR3 DNA reads TGCGCCAGCAGCAAAGGACAGGGCTTCTCCTACGAGCAGTACTTC. Translated: CASSKGQGFSYEQYF.

Comments on this clone: A junction boundary mismatches the germline segment, possibly from a read error. This sequence joins TRBV7-9 and TRBJ2-7, with TRBD1 matching 7 bases. From germline, CDR1 is SEHNR and CDR2 FQNEAQ (reference sequence). CDR3 length: 11 amino acids. The CDR3 sequence: CASSSMTDRIF. The DNA of the CDR3 is TGTGCCAGCAGCTCCATGACGGACAGGATCTTC.

The CDR3 here is CASSTAGLSNYGYTF. The CDR3 DNA follows: TGTGCCAGTAGTACCGCGGGACTTTCTAACTATGGCTACACCTTC. V usage is TRBV19 and J usage is TRBJ1-2; maybe TRBD1 (5 bases). The germline gives CDR1 LNHDA, CDR2 SQIVND (reference sequence). The CDR3 runs 15 residues. Trimming shortened V by 4 bases and J by 0 bases, and 12 bases separated the two germline ends.

This chain links TRBV7-2 with TRBJ2-3, with 8 bases matching TRBD2. V gave up 3 bases and J gave up 1 base; unmatched junction bases: 3. This CDR3 has 15 amino acids. CDR1 is SGHTA, CDR2 FQGNSA, per germline. CDR3 region: CASSFNGGGTDTQYF. DNA of the CDR3: TGTGCCAGCAGCTTTAACGGGGGGGGCACAGATACGCAGTATTTT.

In its sample, this clone was seen once. The chain couples TRBV5-4 to TRBJ2-5; weak D call: TRBD1 (6 bases). This CDR3 comprises 13 residues. Germline V gene lookup returns CDR1 SGHNT and CDR2 YYREEE (reference sequence). V lost 10 bases and J lost 5, with 18 bases in between. CDR3 amino acids: CAVSGQGMETQYF. CDR3 DNA sequence: TGTGCCGTATCTGGGCAGGGGATGGAGACCCAGTACTTC.

This chain uses TRBV5-1 with TRBJ2-2; tentative D call: TRBD2 (5 bases). Trimming cost V 9 bases and J 7 bases, with 22 bases left between them. The CDR3 totals 15 residues. Germline V CDR1 and CDR2: SGHRS, YFSETQ. The CDR3: CATHPGSLSGGELFF. In DNA, the CDR3 is TGCGCCACCCACCCTGGGAGTCTGAGTGGCGGGGAGCTGTTTTTT.

The chain joins TRBV3-1 (or the pseudogene TRBV3-2) to TRBJ2-5; TRBD2 aligns across 13 bases. After removal of 3 bases from V and 4 bases from J, the junction contained 5 bases not matched to a gene. From germline, CDR1 is LGHDT and CDR2 YNNKEL (reference sequence). The CDR3 is 16 residues long. CDR3 nucleotide sequence: TGTGCCAGCAGCCAGAGGACTAGCGGGGGTGGAGAGACCCAGTACTTC. Translated, it gives CASSQRTSGGGETQYF.

The J gene is TRBJ1-1, the V gene TRBV11-2; tentatively, D is TRBD1 (5 bases). The germline V gene has CDR1 SGHAT and CDR2 FQNNGV. The CDR3 loop spans 13 amino acids. V lost 3 bases and J lost 3, with 8 bases in between. CDR3 protein: CASSLGGDTEAFF. The CDR3 DNA is TGTGCCAGCAGCTTGGGGGGGGACACTGAAGCTTTCTTT.

CDR3 sequence: CASSQQGAGGYTF. CDR3 nucleotide sequence: TGTGCCAGCAGCCAACAGGGGGCAGGTGGCTACACCTTC. The genes are TRBV3-1 (or the pseudogene TRBV3-2) and TRBJ1-2, with 8 bases aligning to TRBD1. The CDR3 is made up of 13 amino acids. Trimming at V came to 2 bases and at J to 7 bases, leaving 3 bases not matched to a gene. Germline CDR1 LGHDT, CDR2 YNNKEL (reference sequence).

This clone has more than one count but fewer than ten. The chain uses TRBV6-5 and TRBJ2-1, with 7 nucleotides matching TRBD2. Unmatched junction bases numbered 9, after V lost 0 bases and J lost 10 bases. Germline values: CDR1 MNHEY, CDR2 SVGAGI. The CDR3 runs to 15 residues. CDR3 in amino acids: CASSYSPTSLGEQFF. The DNA for the CDR3 is TGTGCCAGCAGTTACTCTCCGACTAGCCTGGGGGAGCAGTTCTTC.

V is TRBV27 and J is TRBJ1-2; TRBD1 agrees at 7 bases. Germline V CDR1 and CDR2: MNHEY, SMNVEV (reference sequence). The CDR3 covers 17 residues. V was pared by 0 bases and J by 0 bases, with 7 bases of the junction left unmatched. The CDR3 nucleotides are TGTGCCAGCAGTTTATCGAAGGGGGCACGAGCTAACTATGGCTACACCTTC. Its protein product is CASSLSKGARANYGYTF.

The chain has TRBV19 and TRBJ2-7, with 9 bases lining up with TRBD1. The length of the CDR3 is 15 residues. Germline values: CDR1 LNHDA, CDR2 SQIVND (reference sequence). J lost 4 bases, V lost 5 bases, and 9 bases had no gene match. For the CDR3, the DNA is TGTGCCAGTAGTTTTACCCGACAGGGGGGATACGAGCAGTACTTC. This encodes CASSFTRQGGYEQYF.

CDR3 DNA sequence: TGTGCCTGGAGGACTACAGGGACGCATTCACCCCTCCACTTT. It is translated as CAWRTTGTHSPLHF. The chain uses TRBV30 and TRBJ1-6; tentative D call: TRBD1 (6 bases). The V end was cut by 3 bases, the J end by 8 bases, with 14 bases between. Germline V gene data show CDR1 as GTSNPN and CDR2 as SVGIG (reference sequence). The CDR3 has 14 residues.

In this sample, this clone turned up a few times. The V call is TRBV27, the J call TRBJ1-5, with D perhaps TRBD1 (5 bases). CDR1 is MNHEY, CDR2 SMNVEV, per germline (reference sequence). V dropped 6 bases and J dropped 5 bases, with 17 bases sitting between them. CDR3 length: 15 residues. CDR3 in amino acids: CASSHRPGGDQPQHF. DNA of the CDR3: TGTGCCAGCAGCCACCGGCCGGGGGGGGATCAGCCCCAGCATTTT.

The J gene is TRBJ1-1, the V gene TRBV3-1 (or the pseudogene TRBV3-2); possibly TRBD1 for D (6 bases). The CDR3 length is 16 residues. The V end was cut by 2 bases, the J end by 4 bases, with 17 bases between. CDR1 is LGHDT, CDR2 YNNKEL, per germline (reference sequence). The CDR3: CASSQRGPGGGTEAFF. The CDR3 coding sequence is TGTGCCAGCAGCCAACGGGGGCCCGGCGGGGGCACTGAAGCTTTCTTT.